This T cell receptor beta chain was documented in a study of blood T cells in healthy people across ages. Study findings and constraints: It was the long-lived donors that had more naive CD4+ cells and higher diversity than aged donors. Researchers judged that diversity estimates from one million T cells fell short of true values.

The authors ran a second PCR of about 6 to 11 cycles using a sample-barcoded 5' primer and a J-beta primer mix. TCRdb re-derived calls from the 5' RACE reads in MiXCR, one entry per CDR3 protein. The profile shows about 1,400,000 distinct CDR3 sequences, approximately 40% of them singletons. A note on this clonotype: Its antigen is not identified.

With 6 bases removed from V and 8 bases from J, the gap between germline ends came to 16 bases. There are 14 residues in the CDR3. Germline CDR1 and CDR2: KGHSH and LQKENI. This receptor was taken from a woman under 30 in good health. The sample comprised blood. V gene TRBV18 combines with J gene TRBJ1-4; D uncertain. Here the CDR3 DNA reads TGTGCCAGCTCCCCCGAGCCCATTGGGGAAAAACTGTTTTTT. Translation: CASSPEPIGEKLFF.